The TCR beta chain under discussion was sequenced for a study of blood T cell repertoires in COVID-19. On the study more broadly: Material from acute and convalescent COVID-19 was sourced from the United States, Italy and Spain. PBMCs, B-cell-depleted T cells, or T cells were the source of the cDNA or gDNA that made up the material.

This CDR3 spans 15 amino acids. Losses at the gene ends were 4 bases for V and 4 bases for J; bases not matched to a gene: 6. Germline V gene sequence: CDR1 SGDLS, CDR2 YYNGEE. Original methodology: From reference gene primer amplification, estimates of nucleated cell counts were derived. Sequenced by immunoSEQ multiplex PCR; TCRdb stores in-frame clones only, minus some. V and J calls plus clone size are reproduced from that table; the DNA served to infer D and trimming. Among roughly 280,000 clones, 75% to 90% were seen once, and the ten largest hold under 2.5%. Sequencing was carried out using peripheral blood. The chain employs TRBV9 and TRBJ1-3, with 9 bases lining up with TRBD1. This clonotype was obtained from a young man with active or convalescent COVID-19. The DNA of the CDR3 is TGTGCCAGCAGCACCGGGACAGGGCTGGGAAACACCATATATTTT. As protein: CASSTGTGLGNTIYF.